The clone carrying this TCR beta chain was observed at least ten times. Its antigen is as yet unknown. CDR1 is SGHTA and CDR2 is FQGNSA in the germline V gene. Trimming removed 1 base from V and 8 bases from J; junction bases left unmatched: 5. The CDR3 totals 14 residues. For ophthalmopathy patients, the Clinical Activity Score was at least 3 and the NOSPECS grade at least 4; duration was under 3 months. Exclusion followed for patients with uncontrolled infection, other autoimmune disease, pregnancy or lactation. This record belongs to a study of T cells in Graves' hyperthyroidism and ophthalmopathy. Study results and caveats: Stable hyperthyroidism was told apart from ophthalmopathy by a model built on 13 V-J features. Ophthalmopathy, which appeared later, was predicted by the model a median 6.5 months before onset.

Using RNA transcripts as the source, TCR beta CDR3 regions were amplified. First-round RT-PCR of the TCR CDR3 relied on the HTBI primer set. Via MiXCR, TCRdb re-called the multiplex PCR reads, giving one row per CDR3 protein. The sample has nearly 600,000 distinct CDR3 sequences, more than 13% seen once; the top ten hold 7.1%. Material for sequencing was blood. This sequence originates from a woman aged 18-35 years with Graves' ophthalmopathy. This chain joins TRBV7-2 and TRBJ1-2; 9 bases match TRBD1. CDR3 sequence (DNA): TGTGCCAGCAGCTTAGTAGGACAGGGGAGAGGCTACACCTTC. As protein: CASSLVGQGRGYTF.